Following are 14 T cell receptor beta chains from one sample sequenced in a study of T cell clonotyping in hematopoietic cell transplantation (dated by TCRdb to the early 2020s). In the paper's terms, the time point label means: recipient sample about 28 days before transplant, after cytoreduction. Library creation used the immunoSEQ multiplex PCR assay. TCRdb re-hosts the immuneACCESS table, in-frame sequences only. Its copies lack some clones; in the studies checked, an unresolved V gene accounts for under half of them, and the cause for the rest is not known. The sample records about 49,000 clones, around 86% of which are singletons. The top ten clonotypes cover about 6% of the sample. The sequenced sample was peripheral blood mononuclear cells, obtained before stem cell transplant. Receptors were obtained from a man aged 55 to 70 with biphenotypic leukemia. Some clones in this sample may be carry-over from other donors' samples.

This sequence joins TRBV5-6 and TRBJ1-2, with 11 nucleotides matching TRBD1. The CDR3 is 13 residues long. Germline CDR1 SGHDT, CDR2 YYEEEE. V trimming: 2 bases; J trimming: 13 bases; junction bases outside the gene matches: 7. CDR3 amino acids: CASSFSGQGVRTF. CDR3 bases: TGTGCCAGCAGCTTCTCGGGACAGGGGGTTCGCACCTTC. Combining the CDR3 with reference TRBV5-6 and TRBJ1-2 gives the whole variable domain DAGVTQSPTHLIKTRGQQVTLRCSPKSGHDTVSWYQQALGQGPQFIFQYYEEEERQRGNFPDRFSGHQFPNYSSELNVNALLLGDSALYLCASSFSGQGVRTFGSGTRLTVV.

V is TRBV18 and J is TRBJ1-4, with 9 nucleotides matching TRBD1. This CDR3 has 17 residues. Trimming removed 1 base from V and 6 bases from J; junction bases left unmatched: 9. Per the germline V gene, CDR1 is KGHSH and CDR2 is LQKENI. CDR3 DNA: TGTGCCAGCTCACCACGGAGAATACAGGGGGCAGATGAAAAACTGTTTTTT. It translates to CASSPRRIQGADEKLFF. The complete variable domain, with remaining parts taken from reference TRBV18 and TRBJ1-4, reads NAGVMQNPRHLVRRRGQEARLRCSPMKGHSHVYWYRQLPEEGLKFMVYLQKENIIDESGMPKERFSAEFPKEGPSILRIQQVVRGDSAAYFCASSPRRIQGADEKLFFGSGTQLSVL.

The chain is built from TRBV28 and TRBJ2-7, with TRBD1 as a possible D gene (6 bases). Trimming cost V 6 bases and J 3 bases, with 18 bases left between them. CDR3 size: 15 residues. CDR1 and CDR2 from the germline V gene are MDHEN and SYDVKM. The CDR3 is CASSPGDTTFYEQYF. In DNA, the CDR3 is TGTGCCAGCAGCCCAGGGGACACCACCTTCTACGAGCAGTACTTC. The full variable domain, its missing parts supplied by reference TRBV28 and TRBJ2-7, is DVKVTQSSRYLVKRTGEKVFLECVQDMDHENMFWYRQDPGLGLRLIYFSYDVKMKEKGDIPEGYSVSREKKERFSLILESASTNQTSMYLCASSPGDTTFYEQYFGPGTRLTVT.

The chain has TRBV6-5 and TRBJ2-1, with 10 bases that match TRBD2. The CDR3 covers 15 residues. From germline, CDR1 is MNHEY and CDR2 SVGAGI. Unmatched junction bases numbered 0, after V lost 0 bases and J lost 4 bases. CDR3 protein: CASSYSGLAYNEQFF. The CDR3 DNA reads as TGTGCCAGCAGTTACTCGGGACTAGCGTACAATGAGCAGTTCTTC.

The CDR3: CASSLPVGTQYF. Written as DNA, the CDR3 is TGTGCCAGCAGTCTCCCAGTCGGAACCCAGTACTTC. V and J are TRBV6-5 and TRBJ2-5; no definite D call. The CDR3 is 12 residues long. Trimming removed 5 bases from V and 8 bases from J, with 12 bases in between. From germline, CDR1 is MNHEY and CDR2 SVGAGI.

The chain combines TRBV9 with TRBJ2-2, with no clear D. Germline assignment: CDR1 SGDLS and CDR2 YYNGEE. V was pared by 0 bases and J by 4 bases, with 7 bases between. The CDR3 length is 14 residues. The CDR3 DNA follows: TGTGCCAGCAGCGTAGTGTTTGCCACCGGGGAGCTGTTTTTT. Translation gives CASSVVFATGELFF.

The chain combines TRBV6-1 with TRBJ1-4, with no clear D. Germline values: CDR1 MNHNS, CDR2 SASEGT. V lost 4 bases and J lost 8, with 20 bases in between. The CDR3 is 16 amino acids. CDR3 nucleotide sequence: TGTGCCAGCAGTGCGTTCCCGGGCCCGATGGGGGAAAAACTGTTTTTT. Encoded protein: CASSAFPGPMGEKLFF.

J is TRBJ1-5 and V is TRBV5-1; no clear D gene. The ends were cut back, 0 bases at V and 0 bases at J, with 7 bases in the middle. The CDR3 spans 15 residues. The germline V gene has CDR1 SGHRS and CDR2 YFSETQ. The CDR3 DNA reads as TGCGCCAGCAGCTTGGACGGAGTTAGCAATCAGCCCCAGCATTTT. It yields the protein CASSLDGVSNQPQHF.

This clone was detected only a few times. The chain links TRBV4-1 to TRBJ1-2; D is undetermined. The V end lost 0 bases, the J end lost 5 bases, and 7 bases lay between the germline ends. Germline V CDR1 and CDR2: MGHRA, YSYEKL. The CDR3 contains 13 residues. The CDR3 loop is CASSQDGPYGYTF. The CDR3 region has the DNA TGCGCCAGCAGCCAAGATGGTCCATATGGCTACACCTTC.

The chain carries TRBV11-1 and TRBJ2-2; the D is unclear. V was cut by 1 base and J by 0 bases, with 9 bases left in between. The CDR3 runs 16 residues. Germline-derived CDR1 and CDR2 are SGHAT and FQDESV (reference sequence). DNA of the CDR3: TGTGCCAGCAGCTTAGAGGGTGGGTCGAACACCGGGGAGCTGTTTTTT. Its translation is CASSLEGGSNTGELFF.

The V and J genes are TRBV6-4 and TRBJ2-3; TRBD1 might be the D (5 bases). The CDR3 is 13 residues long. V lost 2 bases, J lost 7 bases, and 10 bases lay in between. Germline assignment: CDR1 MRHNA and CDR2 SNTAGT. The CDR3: CASSDPGSHTQYF. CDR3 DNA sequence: TGTGCCAGCAGTGACCCAGGGTCACATACGCAGTATTTT.

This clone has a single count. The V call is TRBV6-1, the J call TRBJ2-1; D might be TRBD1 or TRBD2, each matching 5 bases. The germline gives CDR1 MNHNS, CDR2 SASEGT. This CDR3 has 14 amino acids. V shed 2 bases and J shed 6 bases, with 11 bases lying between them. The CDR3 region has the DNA TGTGCCAGCAGTGAACTATGGGGGAGCAATGAGCAGTTCTTC. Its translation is CASSELWGSNEQFF.

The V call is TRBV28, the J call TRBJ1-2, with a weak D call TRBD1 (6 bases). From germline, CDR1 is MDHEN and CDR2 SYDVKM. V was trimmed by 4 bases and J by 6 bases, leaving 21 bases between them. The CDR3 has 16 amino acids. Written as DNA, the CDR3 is TGTGCCAGCAGTTCTCCCGGGGGAGGGGGGTTAGATGGCTACACCTTC. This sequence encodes CASSSPGGGGLDGYTF.

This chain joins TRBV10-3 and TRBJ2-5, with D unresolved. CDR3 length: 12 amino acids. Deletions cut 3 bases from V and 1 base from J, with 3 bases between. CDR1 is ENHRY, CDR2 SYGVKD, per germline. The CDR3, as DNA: TGTGCCATCAGTGAACTCCAAGAGACCCAGTACTTC. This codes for CAISELQETQYF.